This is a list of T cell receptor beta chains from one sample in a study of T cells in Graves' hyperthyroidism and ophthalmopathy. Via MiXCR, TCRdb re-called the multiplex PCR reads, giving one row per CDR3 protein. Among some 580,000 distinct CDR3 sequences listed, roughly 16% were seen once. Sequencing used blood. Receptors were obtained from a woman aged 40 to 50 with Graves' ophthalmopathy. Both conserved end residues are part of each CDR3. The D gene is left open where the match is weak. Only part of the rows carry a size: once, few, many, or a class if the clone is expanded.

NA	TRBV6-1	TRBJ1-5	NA	TGTGCCAGCATCAAACTCCCGACACAGCAGGAGCCCCAGCATTTT	CASIKLPTQQEPQHF
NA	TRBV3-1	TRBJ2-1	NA	TGTGCCAGCAGCCACCGTTACAATGAGCAGTTCTTC	CASSHRYNEQFF
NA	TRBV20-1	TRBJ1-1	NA	TGCAGTGCTAGAGAGGGGGGCATCACTGGAGCTTTCTTT	CSAREGGITGAFF
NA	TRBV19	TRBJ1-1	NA	TGTGCCAGTAGTATTATGGGCACTGAAGCTTTCTTT	CASSIMGTEAFF
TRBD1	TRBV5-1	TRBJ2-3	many	TGCGCCAGCAGCTTTGGACAGGGGGCCTATACGCAGTATTTT	CASSFGQGAYTQYF
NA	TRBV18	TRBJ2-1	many	TGTGCCAGCTGCTCCGGGGGAGGATACAATGAGCAGTTCTTC	CASCSGGGYNEQFF
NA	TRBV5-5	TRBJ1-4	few	TGTGCCAGCAGATGGACGCCCGTGACTATTGAAAAACTGTTTTTT	CASRWTPVTIEKLFF
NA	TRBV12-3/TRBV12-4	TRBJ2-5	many	TGTGCCAGCAGTTTAACCGGACCGTACCAAGAGACCCAGTACTTC	CASSLTGPYQETQYF
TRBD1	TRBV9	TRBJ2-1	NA	TGTGCCAGCAGCGCCGAGGACAGGGCGCCGAATGAGCAGTTCTTC	CASSAEDRAPNEQFF
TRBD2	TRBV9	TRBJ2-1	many	TGTGCCAGCAGCTCCGGGACTAGCCCTGTCAATGAGCAGTTCTTC	CASSSGTSPVNEQFF
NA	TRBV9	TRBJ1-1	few	TGTGCCAGCAGCGTATCCGGACGGCTGAACACTGAAGCTTTCTTT	CASSVSGRLNTEAFF
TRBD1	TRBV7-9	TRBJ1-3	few	TGTGCCAGCCAAAGACAGGGCTCTGGAAACACCATATATTTT	CASQRQGSGNTIYF
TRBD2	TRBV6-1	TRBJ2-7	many	TGTGCCAGTAATCGGGGAGCGGGAGATTCGTACGAGCAGTACTTC	CASNRGAGDSYEQYF
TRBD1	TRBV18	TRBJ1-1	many	TGTGCCAGCTCGGGCGGACAGGCGAACACTGAAGCTTTCTTT	CASSGGQANTEAFF
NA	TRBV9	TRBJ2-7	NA	TGTGCCAGCAGTAGCTCCCCGGGGGATCACTACGAGCAGTACTTC	CASSSSPGDHYEQYF
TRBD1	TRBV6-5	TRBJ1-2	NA	TGTGCCAGCAGTTACCTCGACAGGGGGCTGGGAGGCTACACCTTC	CASSYLDRGLGGYTF
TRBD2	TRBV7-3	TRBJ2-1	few	TGTGCCAGCAGCTTAAAGGGTCATGGGCTAGCGGGGGTATCCTACAATGAGCAGTTCTTC	CASSLKGHGLAGVSYNEQFF
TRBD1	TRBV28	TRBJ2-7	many	TGTGCCAGCAGTACCAAGGGGACAGGGCCCTACGAGCAGTACTTC	CASSTKGTGPYEQYF
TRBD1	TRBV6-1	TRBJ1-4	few	TGTGCCAGCAGTGAATACAGGGGTCGGGAAAAACTGTTTTTT	CASSEYRGREKLFF
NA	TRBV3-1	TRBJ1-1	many	TGTGCCAGCAGCCAAGGCGGGGATTCCACTGAAGCTTTCTTT	CASSQGGDSTEAFF
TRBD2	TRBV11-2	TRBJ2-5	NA	TGTGCCAGCAGCGTCTCAACTAGCGCCCAAGAGACCCAGTACTTC	CASSVSTSAQETQYF
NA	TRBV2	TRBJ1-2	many	TGTGCCAGCAGTGAAGCCAGGAACTATGGCTACACCTTC	CASSEARNYGYTF
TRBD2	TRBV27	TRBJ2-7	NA	TGTGCCAGCAGTTTCACTAGCGGAACCTACGAGCAGTACTTC	CASSFTSGTYEQYF
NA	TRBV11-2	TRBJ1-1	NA	TGTGCCAGCAGCTTAGCGGCCCCCGGGGTCACTGAAGCTTTCTTT	CASSLAAPGVTEAFF
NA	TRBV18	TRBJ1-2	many	TGTGCCAGCTCACCACTACCGGGACGTAAAGAGTGGAGCTACACCTTC	CASSPLPGRKEWSYTF
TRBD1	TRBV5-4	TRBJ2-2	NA	TGTGCCAGCAGCTTGGGACAGGGGGCTTTTGGAACCGGGGAGCTGTTTTTT	CASSLGQGAFGTGELFF
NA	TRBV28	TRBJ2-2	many	TGTGCCAGCAGTTTACCAGGGAACACCGGGGAGCTGTTTTTT	CASSLPGNTGELFF
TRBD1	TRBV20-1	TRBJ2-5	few	TGCAGTGCTAGAGAGGGGACAGGGGGTTATCAGTACTTC	CSAREGTGGYQYF